These T cell receptor beta chains were read from a single sample in a study of regulatory T cells in long-lasting Graves disease. One entry per CDR3 protein results from TCRdb running MiXCR on the multiplex PCR reads. The sample yields fewer than 650,000 distinct CDR3 sequences, about 16% seen once. Another study also made use of these data, one on T cells in Graves' hyperthyroidism and ophthalmopathy.

Sequences were derived from peripheral blood mononuclear cells (PBMCs), sampled at new diagnosis, from a patient treated with antithyroid drugs. These receptors were taken from a man in his late teens or twenties with Graves disease. Both conserved end residues are part of each CDR3. The D gene is left open where the match is weak. A clone size is listed for some rows: how often the clone was seen (once, few, many), or a class if it is expanded.

J gene,V gene,D gene,clone size,CDR3 DNA,CDR3 protein
TRBJ2-7,TRBV7-9,-,many,TGTGCCAGCAGCCAGTCGTCGGGGTCCGAGCAGTACTTC,CASSQSSGSEQYF
TRBJ2-2,TRBV19,-,few,TGTGCCAGTCAAAGTGCCGGGGAGCTGTTTTTT,CASQSAGELFF
TRBJ2-7,TRBV7-2,-,few,TGTGCCAGCAGCTTAGATCACCTAGCGAACGAGCAGTACTTC,CASSLDHLANEQYF
TRBJ1-2,TRBV12-3/TRBV12-4,-,many,TGTGCCAGCAGTTTAAGGCGGGGCTATGGCTACACCTTC,CASSLRRGYGYTF
TRBJ2-7,TRBV7-2,-,many,TGTGCCAGCAGCTTAGCGCTAGGCCGGGACTACGAGCAGTACTTC,CASSLALGRDYEQYF
TRBJ2-7,TRBV7-6,-,-,TGTGCCAGCAGCTTAGCAAGTAGAGACTTGGGCTACGAGCAGTACTTC,CASSLASRDLGYEQYF
TRBJ2-1,TRBV2,TRBD1,many,TGTGCCAGCACCGGACAGGGTGGACTGGGAGAGCAGTTCTTC,CASTGQGGLGEQFF
TRBJ1-2,TRBV28,-,many,TGTGCCAGCGGAGACAGCTATGGCTACACCTTC,CASGDSYGYTF
TRBJ2-7,TRBV14,TRBD2,-,TGTGCCAGCCGACCTTCCGGGACTAGCGGATCCTCCTACGAGCAGTACTTC,CASRPSGTSGSSYEQYF
TRBJ1-4,TRBV15,-,-,TGTGCCACCAGCAGATATTGGGGTGAAAAACTGTTTTTT,CATSRYWGEKLFF
TRBJ2-5,TRBV24-1,-,few,TGTGCCACCAGTGCGGGGCGAGAGACCCAGTACTTC,CATSAGRETQYF
TRBJ1-2,TRBV6-2/TRBV6-3,-,few,TGTGCCAGCAGTCCTGTATGGCAGGCGGTTTCTGGCTACACCTTC,CASSPVWQAVSGYTF
TRBJ2-3,TRBV5-1,-,many,TGCGCCAGCCGAGAAAACACAGATACGCAGTATTTT,CASRENTDTQYF
TRBJ2-7,TRBV20-1,-,many,TGCAGTGCTGGCGGTCCCGGACGGAGCTCCTACGAGCAGTACTTC,CSAGGPGRSSYEQYF
TRBJ1-1,TRBV27,-,many,TGTGCCAGCAGTTTATACAAGGACCTCCCCTATGAAGCTTTCTTT,CASSLYKDLPYEAFF
TRBJ2-1,TRBV20-1,TRBD2,few,TGCAGTGCAGGGACTAGCGGCTTGGATGAGCAGTTCTTC,CSAGTSGLDEQFF
TRBJ2-5,TRBV5-1,-,-,TGCGCCAGCAGCTTGGAACTAGGGGGGGAGACCCAGTACTTC,CASSLELGGETQYF
TRBJ1-1,TRBV2,-,-,TGTGCCAGCAGTGCTACCTCAGGGAACACTGAAGCTTTCTTT,CASSATSGNTEAFF
TRBJ2-5,TRBV5-6,-,-,TGTGCCAGCAGCTTAGGGGCTCAAGAGACCCAGTACTTC,CASSLGAQETQYF
TRBJ1-5,TRBV7-2,TRBD1,many,TGTGCCAGCAGCTTAGGCAGGGGGAGGACCCAGCCCCAGCATTTT,CASSLGRGRTQPQHF
TRBJ2-3,TRBV6-5,-,few,TGTGCCAGCAGTTTCGCGGGAAAAGGTACGCAGTATTTT,CASSFAGKGTQYF
TRBJ2-7,TRBV7-9,-,few,TGTGCCAGCAGACCTGGACCTCTCTCCTACGAGCAGTACTTC,CASRPGPLSYEQYF
TRBJ2-1,TRBV5-1,TRBD2,many,TGCGCCAGCAGCTGGACTAGCGGGGCCCCCAATGAGCAGTTCTTC,CASSWTSGAPNEQFF
TRBJ2-1,TRBV7-2,-,-,TGTGCCAGCAGCCTCGACCCAACCCCCTACAATGAGCAGTTCTTC,CASSLDPTPYNEQFF
TRBJ2-7,TRBV20-1,-,many,TGCAGTGCGAGACTAGTCTACGAGCAGTACTTC,CSARLVYEQYF
TRBJ2-2,TRBV7-2,TRBD2,many,TGTGCCAGCAGCTTAGTAGCGGGGGCCACCGGGGAGCTGTTTTTT,CASSLVAGATGELFF